This TCR beta chain was sequenced during a study of blood T cells in healthy people across ages. From germline, CDR1 is SEHNR and CDR2 FQNEAQ (reference sequence). V was shortened by 0 bases and J by 4 bases, with 16 bases between the two germline ends. The CDR3 runs 16 residues. Combining a sample-barcoded 5' primer with a J-beta primer mix, a second PCR ran for roughly 7 to 12 cycles. One entry per CDR3 protein results from TCRdb running MiXCR on the 5' RACE reads. Counted here are under 1,100,000 distinct CDR3 sequences, roughly a quarter occurring once; the ten biggest clones make up about 0.72%. These data were likewise used in another study, on T cells of mothers and their children.

The receptor was derived from a girl aged 2-15 years in good health. V gene TRBV7-9 combines with J gene TRBJ2-7; perhaps TRBD2 as D (5 bases). The sequenced material came from blood. The CDR3 sequence: CASSLAPAGSPYEQYF. DNA of the CDR3: TGTGCCAGCAGCTTAGCTCCGGCGGGTAGCCCTTACGAGCAGTACTTC.